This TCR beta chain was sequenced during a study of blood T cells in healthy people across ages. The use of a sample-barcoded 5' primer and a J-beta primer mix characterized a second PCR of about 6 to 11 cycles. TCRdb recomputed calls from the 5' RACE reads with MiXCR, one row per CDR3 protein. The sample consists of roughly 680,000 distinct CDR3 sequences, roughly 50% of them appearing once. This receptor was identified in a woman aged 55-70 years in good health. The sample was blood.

The CDR3 loop reads CSARASGPYEQYF. In nucleotides, the CDR3 is TGCAGTGCTAGGGCTAGCGGCCCCTACGAGCAGTACTTC. V gene TRBV20-1 combines with J gene TRBJ2-7, with 7 bases fitting TRBD2. Unmatched junction bases numbered 4, after V lost 3 bases and J lost 2 bases. The CDR3 runs to 13 residues. Per germline, CDR1 DFQATT and CDR2 SNEGSKA (reference sequence).